Below, 27 T cell receptor beta chains from the same sample are listed, as sequenced in a study of T cell responses to AZD1222 COVID-19 vaccine. Generated by immunoSEQ multiplex PCR, the TCRdb table keeps only in-frame clones and is missing some. This table has over 15,000 clones, under 90% appearing once. The sequenced sample was peripheral blood, obtained 28 days after the second AZD1222 dose. The receptors here all came from an adult who received the AZD1222 COVID-19 vaccine.

The chain links TRBV5-6 to TRBJ2-7; possible D gene TRBD1, 6 bases. Germline loops: CDR1 SGHDT, CDR2 YYEEEE. Trimming removed 6 bases from V and 7 bases from J, with 17 bases in between. The CDR3 has 13 residues. The CDR3 region has the DNA TGTGCCAGCACCGACAGGAGGTCGTGGGAGCAGTACGTC. As protein: CASTDRRSWEQYV.

CDR3 sequence: CASSDATGALGKLFF. CDR3 sequence (DNA): TGTGCCAGCAGTGACGCCACCGGGGCCCTTGGGAAACTGTTTTTT. The chain has TRBV6-4 and TRBJ1-4; D is perhaps TRBD1 (5 bases). Germline V gives CDR1 MRHNA, CDR2 SNTAGT. With 2 bases removed from V and 11 bases from J, the gap between germline ends came to 18 bases. CDR3 length equals 15 residues.

V gene TRBV5-6 combines with J gene TRBJ2-3; 9 bases align to TRBD1. Losses at the gene ends were 2 bases for V and 14 bases for J; bases not matched to a gene: 3. Germline V gives CDR1 SGHDT, CDR2 YYEEEE. The CDR3 runs 11 residues. CDR3 DNA: TGTGCCAGCAGCTTCGGGACAGGGCTGTATTTT. This gives the protein CASSFGTGLYF.

CDR3 nucleotides: TGTGCCAGCAGCTTAGGGACTAGCGCAGAGACCCAGTACTTC. Amino acids: CASSLGTSAETQYF. V usage is TRBV7-8 and J usage is TRBJ2-5, with 9 positions matching TRBD2. V lost 1 base and J lost 4; bases outside the gene matches: 1. CDR1 is SGHVS, CDR2 FQNEAQ, per germline. This CDR3 has 14 residues.

J is TRBJ1-4 and V is TRBV25-1; maybe TRBD1 (6 bases). There are 18 residues in the CDR3. Germline values: CDR1 MGHDK, CDR2 SYGVNS. The V and J ends lost 1 base and 0 bases respectively, with 15 bases between them. CDR3 amino acids: CASSESFDRTATNEKLFF. The CDR3 DNA reads as TGTGCCAGCAGTGAATCCTTTGACAGGACCGCAACTAATGAAAAACTGTTTTTT.

The chain is built from TRBV6-1 and TRBJ1-3; D gene unclear. Trimming cost V 4 bases and J 0 bases, with 16 bases left between them. The CDR3 is 17 residues long. The germline CDR1 and CDR2 sequences are MNHNS and SASEGT. The chain's CDR3 is CASSANMLRNSGNTIYF. The CDR3 DNA reads TGTGCCAGCAGTGCCAATATGTTACGGAACTCTGGAAACACCATATATTTT.

The chain uses TRBV11-2 and TRBJ2-2; D is ambiguous. Trimming shortened V by 1 base and J by 2 bases, and 5 bases separated the two germline ends. Germline CDR1 and CDR2: SGHAT and FQNNGV. The CDR3 is 14 residues long. This CDR3 is CASSLGHNTGELFF. The CDR3 DNA reads as TGTGCCAGCAGCTTAGGACACAACACCGGGGAGCTGTTTTTT.

The gene calls are TRBV28 and TRBJ1-6; the D is unclear. The CDR3 runs to 14 residues. Germline CDR1 and CDR2: MDHEN and SYDVKM. The V end lost 5 bases, the J end lost 9 bases, and 14 bases lay between the germline ends. The CDR3 protein is CASSPLREGSPLHF. The CDR3 coding sequence is TGTGCCAGCAGTCCACTACGGGAGGGTTCACCCCTCCACTTT.

V usage is TRBV28 and J usage is TRBJ2-1; 12 positions agree with TRBD2. Per the germline V gene, CDR1 is MDHEN and CDR2 is SYDVKM. The V gene end was trimmed by 4 bases and the J gene end by 9 bases; junction bases not matched to a gene: 19. The CDR3 extends over 19 amino acids. The CDR3 DNA is TGTGCCAGCAGTTCAACTAGCGGGGGGTCCTTGGGCTATCTGGGTGAGCAGTTCTTC. Protein: CASSSTSGGSLGYLGEQFF.

V usage is TRBV3-1 (or the pseudogene TRBV3-2) and J usage is TRBJ2-5; 9 bases match TRBD1. V lost 3 bases to trimming and J lost 5 bases; unmatched junction nucleotides: 19. CDR1 LGHDT and CDR2 YNNKEL come from the germline V gene (reference sequence). This CDR3 has 19 residues. DNA for the CDR3: TGTGCCAGCAGCCAGGTCGAACAGGGGGCGGTGTTTGGACGGGAGACCCAGTACTTC. Amino acid sequence: CASSQVEQGAVFGRETQYF.

This clone was counted a few times. The chain links TRBV5-1 to TRBJ2-2; the D is unclear. Trimming stripped 0 bases from V and 4 bases from J, with 10 bases between. Looked up from germline, CDR1 is SGHRS and CDR2 is YFSETQ. This CDR3 has 15 residues. The CDR3 spells CASSLAPPSTGELFF. For the CDR3, the DNA is TGCGCCAGCAGCTTGGCCCCTCCCTCCACCGGGGAGCTGTTTTTT.

The V gene is TRBV7-6, the J gene TRBJ2-2; 8 bases are shared with TRBD1. V lost 5 bases to trimming and J lost 4 bases; unmatched junction nucleotides: 9. Germline CDR1 SGHVS, CDR2 FNYEAQ. The CDR3 consists of 16 residues. CDR3: CASSPAGTGVTGELFF. The CDR3 DNA sequence: TGTGCCAGCAGCCCCGCCGGGACAGGAGTCACCGGGGAGCTGTTTTTT.

This clone was picked up one time. The chain recombines TRBV5-1 with TRBJ1-1; 7 bases map to TRBD1. The CDR3 loop spans 16 amino acids. J gave up 7 bases and V 3 bases, and 15 bases lay outside the gene matches. Germline CDR1 is SGHRS and CDR2 is YFSETQ. The CDR3 region has the DNA TGCGCCAGCAGCTCCCAAACTAACAGGGGATACGGTGAAGCTTTCTTT. Translated: CASSSQTNRGYGEAFF. The full variable domain, with the rest looked up from reference TRBV5-1 and TRBJ1-1, is KAGVTQTPRYLIKTRGQQVTLSCSPISGHRSVSWYQQTPGQGLQFLFEYFSETQRNKGNFPGRFSGRQFSNSRSEMNVSTLELGDSALYLCASSSQTNRGYGEAFFGQGTRLTVV.

V is TRBV7-9 and J is TRBJ1-2, with D perhaps TRBD1 (5 bases). V was clipped by 5 bases and J by 0 bases, with 13 bases between them. The CDR3 covers 15 residues. Germline CDR1 is SEHNR and CDR2 is FQNEAQ (reference sequence). The CDR3 spells CASSPPGASNYGYTF. The CDR3 region has the DNA TGTGCCAGCAGCCCCCCTGGGGCCTCTAACTATGGCTACACCTTC.

V usage is TRBV5-6 and J usage is TRBJ2-5; D is possibly TRBD1 or TRBD2 (5 bases each). Germline loops: CDR1 SGHDT, CDR2 YYEEEE. The CDR3 length is 13 residues. Trimming left V 4 bases short and J 2 bases short, with 9 bases between. In DNA form, the CDR3 reads TGTGCCAGCAGCCCGGGACGGCAAGAGACCCAGTACTTC. Translated, it gives CASSPGRQETQYF. Complete variable domain (other parts from reference TRBV5-6 and TRBJ2-5): DAGVTQSPTHLIKTRGQQVTLRCSPKSGHDTVSWYQQALGQGPQFIFQYYEEEERQRGNFPDRFSGHQFPNYSSELNVNALLLGDSALYLCASSPGRQETQYFGPGTRLLVL.

V is TRBV6-5 and J is TRBJ2-7; 10 positions agree with TRBD1. CDR3 size: 13 residues. The V gene end was trimmed by 8 bases and the J gene end by 3 bases; junction bases not matched to a gene: 4. Germline CDR1 MNHEY, CDR2 SVGAGI. The CDR3, as DNA: TGTGCCAGCCGGGGACAGGGGAACTACGAGCAGTACTTC. This sequence encodes CASRGQGNYEQYF.

This chain links TRBV6-5 with TRBJ2-5, with D perhaps TRBD1 (5 bases). CDR1 is MNHEY and CDR2 is SVGAGI in the germline V gene. Trimming shortened V by 6 bases and J by 3 bases, and 11 bases separated the two germline ends. The CDR3 is 13 residues long. The CDR3 is CASRRQTKETQYF. CDR3 nucleotides: TGTGCCAGCAGGAGACAGACCAAAGAGACCCAGTACTTC.

The chain employs TRBV29-1 and TRBJ2-7; D gene ambiguous. The germline gives CDR1 SQVTM, CDR2 ANQGSEA. V gave up 7 bases and J gave up 5 bases, with 18 bases separating them. This CDR3 spans 13 amino acids. This CDR3 is CSALLYGGNEQYF. In nucleotides, the CDR3 is TGCAGCGCGCTACTTTATGGCGGAAACGAGCAGTACTTC.

The count of this clone is one. The rearrangement uses TRBV6-2 or TRBV6-3 and TRBJ2-3; D unresolved. Germline V gene data show CDR1 as MNHEY and CDR2 as SVGEGT. This CDR3 comprises 15 residues. V was pared by 2 bases and J by 5 bases, with 14 bases between. The CDR3 bases are TGTGCCAGCAGTTACCCGGAGATCGGGTTAGATACGCAGTATTTT. It is translated as CASSYPEIGLDTQYF.

This chain connects TRBV27 to TRBJ1-6, with TRBD1 matching 10 bases. The germline CDR1 and CDR2 sequences are MNHEY and SMNVEV (reference sequence). This CDR3 region has 16 residues. The J segment lost 5 bases and the V segment lost 2 bases, leaving 3 bases of the junction unmatched. CDR3 protein: CASSLKGQGNNSPLHF. Here the CDR3 DNA reads TGTGCCAGCAGTTTAAAGGGACAGGGGAATAATTCACCCCTCCACTTT.

The chain uses TRBV20-1 and TRBJ1-3, with D possibly matching TRBD1 (6 bases). CDR3 size: 13 residues. Germline V gene data show CDR1 as DFQATT and CDR2 as SNEGSKA (reference sequence). V shed 3 bases and J shed 3 bases, with 9 bases lying between them. CDR3: CSASQGYGNTIYF. DNA of the CDR3: TGCAGTGCTAGTCAGGGGTATGGAAACACCATATATTTT.

The V call is TRBV7-9, the J call TRBJ2-1; no clear D. The CDR3 is 13 amino acids. The V gene lost 5 bases and the J gene lost 6 bases, with 11 bases spanning the gap. Germline loops: CDR1 SEHNR, CDR2 FQNEAQ (reference sequence). The CDR3, as DNA: TGTGCCAGCAGCCCCGCAGCGCTCAATGAGCAGTTCTTC. Protein sequence: CASSPAALNEQFF.

The J gene is TRBJ2-3, the V gene TRBV3-1 (or the pseudogene TRBV3-2); 8 bases line up with TRBD2. Germline CDR1 reads LGHDT; CDR2 reads YNNKEL (reference sequence). The junction had 20 bases not matched to a gene; V was cut back by 0 bases and J by 6 bases. This CDR3 spans 20 amino acids. In DNA form, the CDR3 reads TGTGCCAGCAGCCAAGAAAGATTTTTTTTCGGGGGGGCCCAAGACGATACGCAGTATTTT. It yields the protein CASSQERFFFGGAQDDTQYF.

J is TRBJ2-4 and V is TRBV28, with 7 nucleotides matching TRBD1. This CDR3 is built from 15 residues. Germline V lookup: CDR1 MDHEN, CDR2 SYDVKM. The V gene end was trimmed by 6 bases and the J gene end by 3 bases; junction bases not matched to a gene: 8. CDR3 in DNA: TGTGCCAGCAGAAATCCAAGGGACAGCAAAAACATTCAGTACTTC. This sequence encodes CASRNPRDSKNIQYF.

This clone was detected only once. The chain recombines TRBV5-6 with TRBJ2-7, with D possibly called TRBD1 or TRBD2 (6 bases each). CDR1 is SGHDT and CDR2 is YYEEEE in the germline V gene. This CDR3 is 13 amino acids long. Between the trimmed V and J ends, which lost 4 bases and 10 bases, there was a span of 18 bases. The CDR3 bases are TGTGCCAGCAGCACCCTATACAGGGAGGCTCAGTACGTC. This translates into CASSTLYREAQYV.

V is TRBV12-3 or TRBV12-4 and J is TRBJ1-6; tentatively, D is TRBD1 (5 bases). This CDR3 region has 13 residues. V lost 7 bases, J lost 9 bases, and 13 bases lay in between. CDR3 sequence (DNA): TGTGCCAGCACATCCCAGGGACGTTCACCCCTCCACTTT. This sequence encodes CASTSQGRSPLHF.

The rearrangement joins TRBV30 to TRBJ1-4; D not resolved. The CDR3 sequence is 14 residues long. With 5 bases removed from V and 3 bases from J, the gap between germline ends came to 13 bases. Looked up from germline, CDR1 is GTSNPN and CDR2 is SVGIG (reference sequence). This CDR3 is CAWGSRGSNEKLFF. CDR3 sequence (DNA): TGTGCCTGGGGTTCGAGAGGCTCTAATGAAAAACTGTTTTTT. Drawing the rest from reference TRBV30 and TRBJ1-4, the complete variable domain is SQTIHQWPATLVQPVGSPLSLECTVEGTSNPNLYWYRQAAGRGLQLLFYSVGIGQISSEVPQNLSASRPQDRQFILSSKKLLLSDSGFYLCAWGSRGSNEKLFFGSGTQLSVL.